What follows are 4 T cell receptor beta chains derived from one specimen sequenced in a study of control samples from healthy donors and cancer patients. Sequencing used immunoSEQ multiplex PCR; TCRdb keeps in-frame clones, though not all of them. Seen here are around 30,000 clones, about 93% observed once, and the top ten hold over 1.5%. The material sequenced was PBMCs. These receptors were taken from a middle-aged man with colorectal cancer.

J is TRBJ2-5 and V is TRBV6-5, with D perhaps TRBD2 (5 bases). V was trimmed by 4 bases and J by 3 bases, leaving 12 bases between them. This CDR3 spans 14 amino acids. Germline V gene data show CDR1 as MNHEY and CDR2 as SVGAGI. CDR3 loop: CASSSGILKETQYF. The CDR3 bases are TGTGCCAGCAGTTCGGGGATTCTTAAAGAGACCCAGTACTTC.

The rearrangement links TRBV6-5 to TRBJ1-1; 9 bases fit TRBD1. CDR3 length: 16 amino acids. V gave up 0 bases and J gave up 2 bases; unmatched junction bases: 4. Germline V gives CDR1 MNHEY, CDR2 SVGAGI. The DNA for the CDR3 is TGTGCCAGCAGTTACTCGAAGGGACAGGGCAACACTGAAGCTTTCTTT. Its protein product is CASSYSKGQGNTEAFF.

The chain uses TRBV5-1 and TRBJ2-2, with D unclear. V was cut by 1 base and J by 0 bases, with 10 bases left in between. Germline values: CDR1 SGHRS, CDR2 YFSETQ. The CDR3 length is 16 residues. The CDR3, as DNA: TGCGCCAGCAGCTTGCCCCCACCAACGAACACCGGGGAGCTGTTTTTT. It is translated as CASSLPPPTNTGELFF.

This clone was detected only once. The chain uses TRBV7-9 and TRBJ2-2; D unresolved. This CDR3 contains 14 residues. CDR1 is SEHNR, CDR2 FQNEAQ, per germline (reference sequence). V shed 3 bases and J shed 5 bases, with 10 bases lying between them. CDR3 nucleotides: TGTGCCAGCAGCTTGGGTTCGGTTACCGGGGAGCTGTTTTTT. It is translated as CASSLGSVTGELFF.